These 32 T cell receptor beta chains came from one sample sequenced in a study of blood T cells in healthy people across ages. A second roughly 7 to 11 cycle PCR used barcoded and J-beta primers. Each CDR3 protein gets one entry after TCRdb re-called the 5' RACE reads with MiXCR. The sample lists some 890,000 distinct CDR3 sequences; 25% to 30% were seen once. This sample also appeared in a second study, on T cells of mothers and their children.

Sequencing was carried out using blood. Receptors originate from a middle-aged woman in good health.

This clonotype turned up a few times. The chain is built from TRBV28 and TRBJ1-5; a weak D match, TRBD1 (5 bases). The CDR3 consists of 14 residues. Germline CDR1 is MDHEN and CDR2 is SYDVKM. The germline V and J ends were trimmed by 10 bases and 4 bases, with 17 bases remaining between them. The CDR3 here is CATVLRDLNQPQHF. The CDR3, as DNA: TGTGCCACCGTTTTACGGGACTTAAATCAGCCCCAGCATTTT.

The V and J genes are TRBV5-1 and TRBJ1-2, with D possibly matching TRBD1 (5 bases). The CDR3 runs to 14 residues. Germline V gives CDR1 SGHRS, CDR2 YFSETQ. V gave up 0 bases and J gave up 8 bases, with 14 bases separating them. The CDR3 DNA reads as TGCGCCAGCAGCTTGGATCCAGGGCGTGGCGGCTACACCTTC. It specifies CASSLDPGRGGYTF.

Regarding this clonotype: With a much larger clone just one base away, this may be a read error. CDR3 DNA sequence: TGTGCCAGCAATTCCTACGCTAGCTCCTACAATGAGCAGTACTTC. It is translated as CASNSYASSYNEQYF. The V call is TRBV9, the J call TRBJ2-1, with D perhaps matching TRBD2 (5 bases). The closer fit of TRBJ2-7 to the DNA end suggests the J call may be wrong. Germline values: CDR1 SGDLS, CDR2 YYNGEE. The CDR3 runs to 15 residues.

CDR3 in amino acids: CASSQDLTVGVYTF. The CDR3 coding sequence is TGTGCCAGCAGCCAAGATCTGACAGTTGGAGTCTACACCTTC. This chain joins TRBV3-1 and TRBJ1-2; D possibly corresponds to TRBD1 (5 bases). The CDR3 runs to 14 residues. Germline V CDR1 and CDR2: LGHDT, YNNKEL (reference sequence). The ends were cut back, 0 bases at V and 10 bases at J, with 15 bases in the middle.

J is TRBJ1-1 and V is TRBV12-5; D might be TRBD1 (6 bases). Looked up from germline, CDR1 is LGHNT and CDR2 is FRNRAP. The CDR3 covers 15 residues. Trimming shortened V by 2 bases and J by 4 bases, and 14 bases separated the two germline ends. The CDR3 DNA reads as TGTGCTAGTGGTTTGTTCACAGGGTTAGGCACTGAAGCTTTCTTT. It yields the protein CASGLFTGLGTEAFF.

This clonotype was seen repeatedly, ten times or more. The chain has TRBV28 and TRBJ2-5; D is perhaps TRBD1 (6 bases). The germline V gene has CDR1 MDHEN and CDR2 SYDVKM. V dropped 7 bases and J dropped 5 bases, with 20 bases sitting between them. This CDR3 is 15 amino acids long. CDR3 bases: TGTGCCAGCACTATGATGGTAACGAGGGGGGAGACCCAGTACTTC. It yields the protein CASTMMVTRGETQYF.

This clonotype appeared a few times. This sequence joins TRBV28 and TRBJ1-2, with TRBD1 identical over 8 bases. Looked up from germline, CDR1 is MDHEN and CDR2 is SYDVKM. The junction had 5 bases not matched to a gene; V was cut back by 5 bases and J by 6 bases. This CDR3 contains 13 residues. The CDR3 DNA is TGTGCCAGCAGTCAGGGGGCATGGAATGGCTACACCTTC. Its translation: CASSQGAWNGYTF.

The gene calls are TRBV11-2 and TRBJ2-2, with 10 bases aligning to TRBD2. Germline V lookup: CDR1 SGHAT, CDR2 FQNNGV. V dropped 5 bases and J dropped 5; count of bases not matched to a gene: 8. The CDR3 runs 16 residues. CDR3 in amino acids: CASSHPAGGLTGELFF. The CDR3 DNA reads as TGTGCCAGCAGCCACCCAGCGGGGGGGCTAACCGGGGAGCTGTTTTTT.

This sequence joins TRBV20-1 and TRBJ1-4, with D possibly TRBD1 on 6 matching bases. The CDR3 contains 16 residues. Germline V gene lookup returns CDR1 DFQATT and CDR2 SNEGSKA (reference sequence). V dropped 1 base and J dropped 6 bases, with 18 bases sitting between them. The CDR3: CSARAFTQGRDEKLFF. The CDR3 coding sequence is TGCAGTGCTAGAGCCTTCACACAGGGACGGGATGAAAAACTGTTTTTT.

This clonotype showed up just a few times. The rearrangement joins TRBV5-1 to TRBJ2-7; D is unclear. V shed 2 bases and J shed 2 bases, with 8 bases lying between them. Germline CDR1 reads SGHRS; CDR2 reads YFSETQ. The CDR3 is 13 amino acids. This CDR3 reads CASSFLSTYEQYF. The CDR3 DNA follows: TGCGCCAGCAGCTTCCTTAGTACCTACGAGCAGTACTTC.

The chain combines TRBV27 with TRBJ1-2, with TRBD1 matching over 8 bases. CDR1 and CDR2 from the germline V gene are MNHEY and SMNVEV (reference sequence). This CDR3 contains 13 residues. Trimming cost V 3 bases and J 7 bases; bases outside gene matches: 4. The CDR3 reads CASSFRQGAGYTF. As DNA, the CDR3 is TGTGCCAGCAGTTTCCGGCAGGGGGCTGGCTACACCTTC.

The rearrangement joins TRBV7-2 to TRBJ2-7, with 7 bases fitting TRBD2. CDR3 size: 16 residues. Germline CDR1 is SGHTA and CDR2 is FQGNSA. V shed 0 bases, J shed 4 bases, and the junction held 9 bases outside the gene matches. In DNA, the CDR3 is TGTGCCAGCAGCTTAGCTAGGCTAGCGGAACCATACGAGCAGTACTTC. This sequence encodes CASSLARLAEPYEQYF.

This clonotype was recorded at least ten times. The chain recombines TRBV12-3 or TRBV12-4 with TRBJ2-1; possibly TRBD2 for D (7 bases). CDR3 length equals 14 residues. V lost 2 bases and J 6 bases, leaving 11 bases between the germline ends. The CDR3 here is CASSLLGGGNEQFF. The CDR3 DNA follows: TGTGCCAGCAGTTTATTAGGGGGGGGCAATGAGCAGTTCTTC.

The rearrangement joins TRBV6-6 to TRBJ2-5, with 11 bases lining up with TRBD1. CDR3 length: 16 amino acids. Per the germline V gene, CDR1 is MNHNY and CDR2 is SVGAGI (reference sequence). V lost 2 bases and J lost 5; bases outside the gene matches: 7. The CDR3 DNA reads TGTGCCAGCAGTTACCGAGGACAGGGGGCTCGGGAGACCCAGTACTTC. It codes for CASSYRGQGARETQYF.

This rearrangement joins TRBV11-2 to TRBJ2-3; D gene ambiguous. The CDR3 is made up of 13 amino acids. V was shortened by 5 bases and J by 7 bases, with 13 bases between the two germline ends. Germline-derived CDR1 and CDR2 are SGHAT and FQNNGV. CDR3 amino acids: CASSPSGGNTQYF. CDR3 in DNA: TGTGCCAGCAGCCCGTCAGGTGGAAATACGCAGTATTTT.

DNA of the CDR3: TGTGCCAGCAGGCCCAGGGGGCCTGGGGGAAACACCATATATTTT. Translating it yields CASRPRGPGGNTIYF. The chain recombines TRBV27 with TRBJ1-3, with TRBD1 identical over 8 bases. CDR1 MNHEY and CDR2 SMNVEV come from the germline V gene (reference sequence). The length of the CDR3 is 15 residues. Unmatched junction bases numbered 8, after V lost 6 bases and J lost 4 bases.

Regarding this clonotype: The junction differs from germline at one of its ends, possibly a read error. The chain joins TRBV18 to TRBJ1-4; 7 nucleotides agree with TRBD1. CDR1 is KGHSH, CDR2 LQKENI, per germline. There are 15 residues in the CDR3. The CDR3 is CASSPPSRGAEELFF. In DNA form, the CDR3 reads TGTGCCAGCTCACCACCATCCAGGGGGGCTGAAGAACTGTTTTTT.

This clonotype was seen a few times. The rearrangement joins TRBV6-6 to TRBJ2-5, with a tentative D call TRBD2 (7 bases). The CDR3 is 14 amino acids. The germline V gene has CDR1 MNHNY and CDR2 SVGAGI (reference sequence). The V end was cut by 2 bases, the J end by 6 bases, with 13 bases between. CDR3 region: CASSYRGEGKTQYF. DNA of the CDR3: TGTGCCAGCAGTTACAGGGGGGAGGGAAAGACCCAGTACTTC.

The chain joins TRBV9 to TRBJ1-5, with D tentatively TRBD1 (5 bases). Looked up from germline, CDR1 is SGDLS and CDR2 is YYNGEE. The ends were cut back, 2 bases at V and 2 bases at J, with 11 bases in the middle. This CDR3 has 15 residues. CDR3 loop: CASSVTEGGNQPQHF. Here the CDR3 DNA reads TGTGCCAGCAGCGTCACAGAAGGGGGCAATCAGCCCCAGCATTTT. Full variable domain (outside the CDR3, taken from reference TRBV9 and TRBJ1-5): DSGVTQTPKHLITATGQRVTLRCSPRSGDLSVYWYQQSLDQGLQFLIQYYNGEERAKGNILERFSAQQFPDLHSELNLSSLELGDSALYFCASSVTEGGNQPQHFGDGTRLSIL.

The sample holds a few counts of this clonotype. A clone one base away is much larger, so this may be a read error. The chain recombines TRBV20-1 with TRBJ2-7; the D call may be TRBD1 or TRBD2 (5 bases each). The CDR3 is 15 amino acids. Germline-derived CDR1 and CDR2 are DFQATT and SNEGSKA (reference sequence). The CDR3 coding sequence is TGCAGTGCTGGGGGAGAGGGGCGCGGGCCCTACCAGCAGTACTTC. Translating gives CSAGGEGRGPYQQYF.

As regards this clonotype: Given a much more abundant clone one base away, this may be a read error. The chain joins TRBV29-1 to TRBJ1-4; D might be TRBD1 (6 bases). This CDR3 spans 13 amino acids. Per germline, CDR1 SQVTM and CDR2 ANQGSEA. The CDR3 reads CSASRDTNEKRFF. The CDR3 bases are TGCAGCGCTTCCCGGGACACTAATGAAAAACGGTTTTTT.

The chain employs TRBV27 and TRBJ1-2, with 10 bases identical to TRBD1. CDR1 and CDR2 from the germline V gene are MNHEY and SMNVEV (reference sequence). This CDR3 is built from 19 residues. Losses at the gene ends were 7 bases for V and 4 bases for J; bases not matched to a gene: 21. In DNA form, the CDR3 reads TGTGCCAGCAACCCCGTAGTTACCGGGACAGGGGATTCCAGCTATGGCTACACCTTC. It is translated as CASNPVVTGTGDSSYGYTF.

J is TRBJ1-1 and V is TRBV5-1; D unresolved. The CDR3 consists of 13 residues. With 0 bases removed from V and 6 bases from J, the gap between germline ends came to 9 bases. Germline V lookup: CDR1 SGHRS, CDR2 YFSETQ. The CDR3 DNA sequence: TGCGCCAGCAGCTTGGAACAAAGGGCTGAAGCTTTCTTT. This codes for CASSLEQRAEAFF.

This sequence joins TRBV7-9 and TRBJ2-5; TRBD2 is a possible D gene (7 bases). Trimming stripped 5 bases from V and 5 bases from J, with 21 bases between. The CDR3 spans 16 residues. In germline, CDR1 is SEHNR, CDR2 FQNEAQ (reference sequence). The CDR3 sequence is CASSNSGGLGSETQYF. CDR3 nucleotide sequence: TGTGCCAGCAGCAACTCCGGGGGGCTGGGGTCGGAGACCCAGTACTTC.

This clonotype was recorded at least ten times. The genes are TRBV7-3 and TRBJ2-3; 7 nucleotides agree with TRBD1. This CDR3 contains 12 residues. CDR1 is SGHTA, CDR2 FQGTGA, per germline. Trimming removed 5 bases from V and 6 bases from J; junction bases left unmatched: 2. This CDR3 reads CASSQQGDTQYF. Here the CDR3 DNA reads TGTGCCAGCAGCCAACAGGGGGATACGCAGTATTTT.

This clonotype was seen repeatedly, ten times or more. This rearrangement joins TRBV12-3 or TRBV12-4 to TRBJ2-7, with no clear D. Trimming shortened V by 7 bases and J by 0 bases, and 10 bases separated the two germline ends. CDR3 size: 13 residues. The CDR3, as DNA: TGTGCCAGCAAGGTCCAGAGCTCCTACGAGCAGTACTTC. Translation: CASKVQSSYEQYF.

This clonotype was detected a few times. The V call is TRBV7-2, the J call TRBJ1-1; D is perhaps TRBD1 (6 bases). The V gene's germline CDR1 is SGHTA and CDR2 FQGNSA. There are 15 residues in the CDR3. The germline V and J ends were trimmed by 6 bases and 6 bases, with 20 bases remaining between them. In nucleotides, the CDR3 is TGTGCCAGCAGTATCAACGGAGGGACATTTGCTGAAGCTTTCTTT. Protein sequence: CASSINGGTFAEAFF.

This clonotype was observed many times. CDR3 protein: CASSEGGQRAWETQYF. The CDR3 DNA sequence: TGTGCCAGCAGTGAGGGCGGACAGAGGGCTTGGGAGACCCAGTACTTC. V usage is TRBV25-1 and J usage is TRBJ2-5; the D gene is possibly TRBD1 (6 bases). Germline CDR1 MGHDK, CDR2 SYGVNS. The CDR3 consists of 16 residues. Trimming cost V 3 bases and J 5 bases, with 19 bases left between them.

A word on this clonotype: One junction end does not reproduce the germline sequence, and a read error may be involved. This chain links TRBV29-1 with TRBJ2-5; no reliable D call. Germline CDR1 SQVTM, CDR2 ANQGSEA. The CDR3 consists of 14 residues. For the CDR3, the DNA is TGCAGCGTTGGATTTGCCCCCAGGCAAGGGACCCAGTACTTC. Its translation: CSVGFAPRQGTQYF.

This chain uses TRBV18 with TRBJ2-5; 10 bases agree with TRBD1. Germline V gene data show CDR1 as KGHSH and CDR2 as LQKENI. The CDR3 runs 17 residues. V lost 5 bases to trimming and J lost 6 bases; unmatched junction nucleotides: 15. The CDR3, as DNA: TGTGCCAGCTCATCCTATAAACCGGGACAGGGGTTGAAGACCCAGTACTTC. It specifies CASSSYKPGQGLKTQYF.

As to this clonotype: Being one base from a much bigger clone, this may be a read error. The chain recombines TRBV20-1 with TRBJ2-5; a weak D match, TRBD1 (6 bases). The CDR3 totals 18 residues. CDR1 is DFQATT, CDR2 SNEGSKA, per germline (reference sequence). The CDR3 sequence is CSTRERRTATGWGETQYF. The CDR3 DNA reads TGCAGTACTAGAGAGAGGCGGACCGCAACAGGGTGGGGGGAGACCCAGTACTTC.

This clonotype showed up many times. The chain employs TRBV3-1 and TRBJ2-1, with unresolved D. This CDR3 is built from 12 residues. Trimming took off 0 bases at V and 8 bases at J, with 5 bases between the two ends. From germline, CDR1 is LGHDT and CDR2 YNNKEL (reference sequence). CDR3 sequence (DNA): TGTGCCAGCAGCCAAGATAGAGATGAGCAGTTCTTC. Encoded protein: CASSQDRDEQFF.